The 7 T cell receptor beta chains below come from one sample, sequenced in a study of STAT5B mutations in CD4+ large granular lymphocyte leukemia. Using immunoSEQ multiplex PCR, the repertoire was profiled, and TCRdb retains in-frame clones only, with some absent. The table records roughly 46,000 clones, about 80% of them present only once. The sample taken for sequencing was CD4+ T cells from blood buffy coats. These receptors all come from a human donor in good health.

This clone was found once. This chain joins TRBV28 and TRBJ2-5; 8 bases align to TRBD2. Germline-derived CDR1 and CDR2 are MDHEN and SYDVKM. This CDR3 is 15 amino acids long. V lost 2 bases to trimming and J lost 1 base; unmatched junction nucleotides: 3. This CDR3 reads CASSLAGGTQETQYF. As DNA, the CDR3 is TGTGCCAGCAGTTTAGCGGGGGGCACCCAAGAGACCCAGTACTTC. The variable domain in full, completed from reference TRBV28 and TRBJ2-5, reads DVKVTQSSRYLVKRTGEKVFLECVQDMDHENMFWYRQDPGLGLRLIYFSYDVKMKEKGDIPEGYSVSREKKERFSLILESASTNQTSMYLCASSLAGGTQETQYFGPGTRLLVL.

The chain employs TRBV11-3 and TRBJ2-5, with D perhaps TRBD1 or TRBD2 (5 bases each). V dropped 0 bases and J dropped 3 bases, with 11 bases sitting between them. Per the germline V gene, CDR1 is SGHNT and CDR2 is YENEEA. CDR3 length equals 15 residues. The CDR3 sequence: CASSLDGTNKETQYF. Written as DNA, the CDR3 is TGTGCCAGCAGCTTAGACGGGACCAATAAAGAGACCCAGTACTTC.

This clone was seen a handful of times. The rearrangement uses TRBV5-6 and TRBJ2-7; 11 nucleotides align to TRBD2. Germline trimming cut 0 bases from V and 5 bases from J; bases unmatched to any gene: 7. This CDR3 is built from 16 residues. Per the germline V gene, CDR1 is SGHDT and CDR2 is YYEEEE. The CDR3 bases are TGTGCCAGCAGCTTGGTCCGACTAGCGGGGACCCACGAGCAGTACTTC. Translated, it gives CASSLVRLAGTHEQYF.

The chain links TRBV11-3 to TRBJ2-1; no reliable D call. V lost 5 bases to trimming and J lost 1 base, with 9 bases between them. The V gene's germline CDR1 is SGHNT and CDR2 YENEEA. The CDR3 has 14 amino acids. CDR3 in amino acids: CASSPGGSYNEQFF. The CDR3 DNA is TGTGCCAGCAGCCCCGGTGGGTCCTACAATGAGCAGTTCTTC. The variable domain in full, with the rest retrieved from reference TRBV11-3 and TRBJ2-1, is EAGVVQSPRYKIIEKKQPVAFWCNPISGHNTLYWYLQNLGQGPELLIRYENEEAVDDSQLPKDRFSAERLKGVDSTLKIQPAELGDSAVYLCASSPGGSYNEQFFGPGTRLTVL.

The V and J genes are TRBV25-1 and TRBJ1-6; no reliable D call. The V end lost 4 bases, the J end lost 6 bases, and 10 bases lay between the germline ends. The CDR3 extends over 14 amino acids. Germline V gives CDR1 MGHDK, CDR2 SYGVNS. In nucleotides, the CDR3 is TGTGCCAGCAGTGTCGGCAGTAGTAATTCACCCCTCCACTTT. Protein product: CASSVGSSNSPLHF.

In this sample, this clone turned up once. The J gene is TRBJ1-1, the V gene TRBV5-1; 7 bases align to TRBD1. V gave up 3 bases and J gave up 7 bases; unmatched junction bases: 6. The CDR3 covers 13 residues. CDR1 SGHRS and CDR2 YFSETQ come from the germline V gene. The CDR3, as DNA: TGCGCCAGCAGCTCCACCGGACAGGATGAAGCTTTCTTT. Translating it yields CASSSTGQDEAFF.

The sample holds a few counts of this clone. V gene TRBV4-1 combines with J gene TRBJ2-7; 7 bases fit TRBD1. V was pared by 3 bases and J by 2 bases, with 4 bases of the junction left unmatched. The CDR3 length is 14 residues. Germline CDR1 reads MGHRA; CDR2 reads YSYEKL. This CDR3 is CASSQSGTAYEQYF. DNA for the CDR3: TGCGCCAGCAGCCAGTCCGGGACAGCCTACGAGCAGTACTTC.